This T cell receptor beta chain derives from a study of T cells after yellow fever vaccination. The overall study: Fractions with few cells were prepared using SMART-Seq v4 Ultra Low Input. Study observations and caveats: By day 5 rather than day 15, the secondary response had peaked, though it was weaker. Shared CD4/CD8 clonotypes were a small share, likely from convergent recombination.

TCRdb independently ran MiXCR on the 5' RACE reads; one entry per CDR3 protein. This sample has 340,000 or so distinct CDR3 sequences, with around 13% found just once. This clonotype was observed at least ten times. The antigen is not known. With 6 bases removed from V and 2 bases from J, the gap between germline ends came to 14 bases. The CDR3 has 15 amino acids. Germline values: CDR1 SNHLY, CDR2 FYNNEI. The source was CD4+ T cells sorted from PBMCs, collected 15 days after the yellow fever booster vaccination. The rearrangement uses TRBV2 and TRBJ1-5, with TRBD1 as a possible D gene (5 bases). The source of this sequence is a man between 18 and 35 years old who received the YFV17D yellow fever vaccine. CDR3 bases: TGTGCCAGCAGAAAAAACCTACAGGGCAATCAGCCCCAGCATTTT. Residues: CASRKNLQGNQPQHF. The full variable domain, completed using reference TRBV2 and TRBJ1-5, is EPEVTQTPSHQVTQMGQEVILRCVPISNHLYFYWYRQILGQKVEFLVSFYNNEISEKSEIFDDQFSVERPDGSNFTLKIRSTKLEDSAMYFCASRKNLQGNQPQHFGDGTRLSIL.